The T cell receptor (beta chain) under discussion was sequenced for a study of cytomegalovirus exposure and HLA in healthy donors. Study at large: Some 200 million T cells yielded 117 million unique TCR beta sequences in earlier analysis. Unique TCRs from HLA-typed donors, 80 million to 90 million of them, were held in an early data release.

Findings and limits, study-wide: Later genetic work tied a missense DCLRE1C variant to beta-chain V and J trimming.

Regarding this clone: Its cognate antigen is unknown.

Germline-derived CDR1 and CDR2 are MNHNS and SASEGT. The V gene end was trimmed by 6 bases and the J gene end by 4 bases; junction bases not matched to a gene: 6. This CDR3 comprises 14 residues. The PCR ran on 60 Vbeta and 13 Jbeta primers. The data were produced by immunoSEQ multiplex PCR, yet TCRdb's version contains in-frame clones alone and is incomplete. Of 150,000 to 200,000 clones listed, approximately 78% are singletons. The clonotype comes from a male donor in good health and CMV-seropositive. The specimen was PBMCs. The chain employs TRBV6-1 and TRBJ2-1; 7 nucleotides agree with TRBD1. CDR3 DNA sequence: TGTGCCAGCAGGAGACAGGGTTCGTACAATGAGCAGTTCTTC. This codes for CASRRQGSYNEQFF.